Here is one T cell receptor beta chain with its context. The target antigen is unknown. The entry originates in a study of shared clonotypes between healthy human individuals. Study details: Those who served as donors were a couple of women and three men between the ages of 18 and 49. Overall study results and limits: Few donors limited the genetic and exposure-history diversity represented.

There were only Caucasian adults among the donors, and all lived in Nashville, Tennessee. CDR3 length equals 18 residues. Germline-derived CDR1 and CDR2 are KGHSH and LQKENI. V lost 2 bases and J lost 0; bases outside the gene matches: 11. In the source study's methods: Filtering of immunoSEQ junctional sequences could not match full-length read filtering. TCRdb keeps only in-frame clones here, not all; method: immunoSEQ multiplex PCR. D and trimming come from the DNA, and the V and J calls and clone size come from that table. The sample contains hundreds of thousands of clones, almost 97% of which appear only once.

The sample was naive CD4+ T cells sorted from blood. Documented subset: CD45RA+ positively selected. The TCR was taken from a woman in her twenties or thirties in good health. V and J are TRBV18 and TRBJ2-7, with 9 bases aligning to TRBD2. CDR3 nucleotide sequence: TGTGCCAGCTCACCATCGCTAGCGGGGTTGATAAGCTCCTACGAGCAGTACTTC. Translated: CASSPSLAGLISSYEQYF.